A selection of T cell receptor beta chains follows, all from one sample in a study of blood T cell repertoires in COVID-19. This table comes from immunoSEQ multiplex PCR, and its TCRdb copy is limited to in-frame clones, with some not included. This table has roughly 280,000 clones, 86% appearing once. The sequenced material came from peripheral blood. The receptors originated from a young man with active or convalescent COVID-19. Both conserved end residues are part of each CDR3. Fields, in order: clone size, J gene, V gene, D gene, CDR3 protein, CDR3 DNA. The D gene is left open where the match is weak. Clone size appears in some rows only: once, few, many, or a class for an expanded clone.

clone_size: NA
j_call: TRBJ2-1
v_call: TRBV28
d_call: TRBD1
cdr3_aa: CASSSGTDSYNEQFF
cdr3_nt: TGTGCCAGCAGTTCCGGGACAGACTCCTACAATGAGCAGTTCTTC

clone_size: NA
j_call: TRBJ1-5
v_call: TRBV5-6
d_call: TRBD1
cdr3_aa: CASSSARTGGQPQHF
cdr3_nt: TGTGCCAGCAGCTCTGCTAGGACAGGTGGGCAGCCCCAGCATTTT

clone_size: NA
j_call: TRBJ1-2
v_call: TRBV15
d_call: NA
cdr3_aa: CATSRDRGSHGYTF
cdr3_nt: TGTGCCACCAGCAGAGATCGAGGGTCTCATGGCTACACCTTC

clone_size: once
j_call: TRBJ2-7
v_call: TRBV27
d_call: TRBD1
cdr3_aa: CASSFGTGGSYEQYF
cdr3_nt: TGTGCCAGCAGTTTTGGGACAGGCGGCTCCTACGAGCAGTACTTC

clone_size: NA
j_call: TRBJ2-1
v_call: TRBV7-6
d_call: NA
cdr3_aa: CASSSTGASSYNEQFF
cdr3_nt: TGTGCCAGCAGCTCGACAGGTGCGAGCTCCTACAATGAGCAGTTCTTC

clone_size: NA
j_call: TRBJ1-6
v_call: TRBV6-5
d_call: NA
cdr3_aa: CASPTGRSPLHF
cdr3_nt: TGTGCCAGCCCTACAGGGCGCTCACCCCTCCACTTT

clone_size: NA
j_call: TRBJ1-2
v_call: TRBV3-1/TRBV3-2
d_call: NA
cdr3_aa: CASSLLSQGNYGYTF
cdr3_nt: TGTGCCAGCAGCCTCCTTTCGCAGGGTAACTATGGCTACACCTTC

clone_size: NA
j_call: TRBJ1-1
v_call: TRBV7-9
d_call: NA
cdr3_aa: CASSLYHTEAFF
cdr3_nt: TGTGCCAGCAGCTTATATCACACTGAAGCTTTCTTT

clone_size: NA
j_call: TRBJ1-6
v_call: TRBV4-1
d_call: NA
cdr3_aa: CASSQGGDGLQGSPLHF
cdr3_nt: TGCGCCAGCAGCCAGGGGGGGGATGGGCTTCAGGGGTCACCCCTCCACTTT

clone_size: NA
j_call: TRBJ1-2
v_call: TRBV6-5
d_call: TRBD1
cdr3_aa: CASRWTGEDGYTF
cdr3_nt: TGTGCCAGCCGTTGGACAGGGGAGGATGGCTACACCTTC

clone_size: NA
j_call: TRBJ2-3
v_call: TRBV6-1
d_call: NA
cdr3_aa: CASSELLDTQYF
cdr3_nt: TGTGCCAGCAGTGAACTCCTAGATACGCAGTATTTT

clone_size: NA
j_call: TRBJ2-5
v_call: TRBV19
d_call: TRBD2
cdr3_aa: CASRNTRGSGEETQYF
cdr3_nt: TGTGCCAGTAGAAATACCCGGGGTAGCGGGGAAGAGACCCAGTACTTC

clone_size: NA
j_call: TRBJ2-3
v_call: TRBV7-6
d_call: NA
cdr3_aa: CASSLGSSGRTGYTQYF
cdr3_nt: TGTGCCAGCAGCTTAGGCTCCAGCGGGAGGACAGGGTATACGCAGTATTTT

clone_size: NA
j_call: TRBJ2-2
v_call: TRBV19
d_call: TRBD1
cdr3_aa: CASNDPGQGAAGELFF
cdr3_nt: TGTGCCAGTAATGATCCGGGACAGGGGGCCGCCGGGGAGCTGTTTTTT

clone_size: NA
j_call: TRBJ2-5
v_call: TRBV7-9
d_call: NA
cdr3_aa: CASRGEETQYF
cdr3_nt: TGTGCCAGCAGGGGCGAAGAGACCCAGTACTTC

clone_size: NA
j_call: TRBJ1-1
v_call: TRBV13
d_call: NA
cdr3_aa: CASRDQRGEAFF
cdr3_nt: TGTGCCAGCCGGGATCAACGGGGTGAAGCTTTCTTT

clone_size: NA
j_call: TRBJ2-5
v_call: TRBV25-1
d_call: NA
cdr3_aa: CASTSAGETQYF
cdr3_nt: TGTGCCAGCACTAGCGCGGGGGAGACCCAGTACTTC

clone_size: NA
j_call: TRBJ1-6
v_call: TRBV5-8
d_call: NA
cdr3_aa: CASSSPGLYNSPLHF
cdr3_nt: TGTGCCAGCAGCTCCCCGGGTCTCTATAATTCACCCCTCCACTTT

clone_size: NA
j_call: TRBJ1-4
v_call: TRBV27
d_call: TRBD1
cdr3_aa: CASSLFGSDRVEKLFF
cdr3_nt: TGTGCCAGCAGTTTATTCGGTTCGGACAGGGTCGAAAAACTGTTTTTT

clone_size: NA
j_call: TRBJ2-7
v_call: TRBV5-1
d_call: TRBD1
cdr3_aa: CASSPRLTGGTYEQYF
cdr3_nt: TGCGCCAGCAGCCCGAGGTTGACAGGGGGGACCTACGAGCAGTACTTC

clone_size: NA
j_call: TRBJ2-2
v_call: TRBV24-1
d_call: NA
cdr3_aa: CATSDFKYGKSSPGELFF
cdr3_nt: TGTGCCACCAGTGATTTTAAATACGGGAAGTCCTCTCCCGGGGAGCTGTTTTTT

clone_size: NA
j_call: TRBJ1-6
v_call: TRBV28
d_call: NA
cdr3_aa: CASSLRGATDYNSPLHF
cdr3_nt: TGTGCCAGCAGTTTGCGGGGGGCCACCGACTATAATTCACCCCTCCACTTT

clone_size: NA
j_call: TRBJ2-2
v_call: TRBV5-1
d_call: TRBD2
cdr3_aa: CASTLGASGYTGELFF
cdr3_nt: TGCGCCAGCACCCTCGGGGCTAGCGGATACACCGGGGAGCTGTTTTTT

clone_size: few
j_call: TRBJ1-2
v_call: TRBV6-5
d_call: NA
cdr3_aa: CASRFTGANYGYTF
cdr3_nt: TGTGCCAGCAGGTTCACGGGGGCTAACTATGGCTACACCTTC

clone_size: NA
j_call: TRBJ2-1
v_call: TRBV3-1/TRBV3-2
d_call: NA
cdr3_aa: CASSQPPGEAYNEQFF
cdr3_nt: TGTGCCAGCAGCCAACCCCCGGGAGAGGCCTACAATGAGCAGTTCTTC

clone_size: NA
j_call: TRBJ1-1
v_call: TRBV27
d_call: NA
cdr3_aa: CASSLAGADTEAFF
cdr3_nt: TGTGCCAGCAGTTTAGCAGGGGCGGACACTGAAGCTTTCTTT

clone_size: NA
j_call: TRBJ2-7
v_call: TRBV28
d_call: TRBD1
cdr3_aa: CASRNGQGALDEQYF
cdr3_nt: TGTGCCAGCAGAAATGGACAGGGAGCCCTAGACGAGCAGTACTTC

clone_size: NA
j_call: TRBJ2-3
v_call: TRBV27
d_call: NA
cdr3_aa: CASSFLATTDTQYF
cdr3_nt: TGTGCCAGCAGTTTTCTAGCTACGACAGATACGCAGTATTTT

clone_size: few
j_call: TRBJ2-1
v_call: TRBV7-3
d_call: NA
cdr3_aa: CASSLTAGMLQFF
cdr3_nt: TGTGCCAGCAGCTTAACGGCAGGAATGTTACAGTTCTTC

clone_size: NA
j_call: TRBJ2-7
v_call: TRBV5-1
d_call: NA
cdr3_aa: CATSRGEGNYEQYF
cdr3_nt: TGCGCCACCTCGCGGGGTGAGGGGAACTACGAGCAGTACTTC

clone_size: once
j_call: TRBJ1-2
v_call: TRBV27
d_call: TRBD1
cdr3_aa: CASSLSGTAVYGYTF
cdr3_nt: TGTGCCAGCAGTTTATCCGGGACAGCGGTCTATGGCTACACCTTC

clone_size: NA
j_call: TRBJ1-1
v_call: TRBV28
d_call: TRBD1
cdr3_aa: CASSSTGVLTEAFF
cdr3_nt: TGTGCCAGCAGTTCGACAGGGGTGTTGACTGAAGCTTTCTTT

clone_size: NA
j_call: TRBJ2-1
v_call: TRBV7-9
d_call: TRBD2
cdr3_aa: CASSLARERYNEQFF
cdr3_nt: TGTGCCAGCAGCTTAGCGCGGGAGAGGTACAATGAGCAGTTCTTC

clone_size: NA
j_call: TRBJ1-1
v_call: TRBV12-3/TRBV12-4
d_call: NA
cdr3_aa: CASSLRTEAFF
cdr3_nt: TGTGCCAGCAGTTTACGGACAGAAGCTTTCTTT

clone_size: NA
j_call: TRBJ2-7
v_call: TRBV7-9
d_call: TRBD1
cdr3_aa: CASAVTGFVYEQYF
cdr3_nt: TGTGCCAGCGCCGTGACAGGGTTTGTCTACGAGCAGTACTTC

clone_size: NA
j_call: TRBJ2-7
v_call: TRBV5-1
d_call: TRBD2
cdr3_aa: CASSLGGGTSYEQYF
cdr3_nt: TGCGCCAGCAGCTTGGGCGGGGGTACATCCTACGAGCAGTACTTC

clone_size: NA
j_call: TRBJ1-2
v_call: TRBV19
d_call: NA
cdr3_aa: CASVEGSHKDGYTF
cdr3_nt: TGTGCCAGTGTTGAGGGCTCCCACAAGGATGGCTACACCTTC

clone_size: NA
j_call: TRBJ2-7
v_call: TRBV9
d_call: NA
cdr3_aa: CASSPGQEQYF
cdr3_nt: TGTGCCAGCAGCCCCGGACAGGAGCAGTACTTC

clone_size: NA
j_call: TRBJ1-1
v_call: TRBV6-5
d_call: NA
cdr3_aa: CASSFQGFRNTEAFF
cdr3_nt: TGTGCCAGCAGTTTTCAGGGCTTTAGGAACACTGAAGCTTTCTTT

clone_size: NA
j_call: TRBJ1-2
v_call: TRBV2
d_call: TRBD1
cdr3_aa: CARSSSGQGYGYTF
cdr3_nt: TGTGCCAGGAGTTCCTCGGGACAGGGCTATGGCTACACCTTC

clone_size: NA
j_call: TRBJ2-5
v_call: TRBV30
d_call: TRBD1
cdr3_aa: CAWSVGTGPQETQYF
cdr3_nt: TGTGCCTGGAGTGTAGGGACAGGGCCGCAAGAGACCCAGTACTTC

clone_size: NA
j_call: TRBJ2-3
v_call: TRBV4-3
d_call: NA
cdr3_aa: CASSQIASSTDTQYF
cdr3_nt: TGCGCCAGCAGCCAAATAGCCAGTAGCACAGATACGCAGTATTTT

clone_size: NA
j_call: TRBJ2-3
v_call: TRBV19
d_call: TRBD2
cdr3_aa: CASQPDTRTSLTVTDTQYF
cdr3_nt: TGTGCCAGTCAACCCGACACCAGGACTAGCTTGACGGTCACAGATACGCAGTATTTT

clone_size: few
j_call: TRBJ1-5
v_call: TRBV2
d_call: TRBD1
cdr3_aa: CASRDQGDNQPQHF
cdr3_nt: TGTGCCAGCAGGGATCAGGGGGACAATCAGCCCCAGCATTTT

clone_size: NA
j_call: TRBJ2-2
v_call: TRBV15
d_call: NA
cdr3_aa: CATSRGAIGTGELFF
cdr3_nt: TGTGCCACCAGCAGAGGGGCTATCGGTACCGGGGAGCTGTTTTTT

clone_size: NA
j_call: TRBJ2-1
v_call: TRBV14
d_call: NA
cdr3_aa: CASSQGRGLYNEQFF
cdr3_nt: TGTGCCAGCAGCCAAGGGAGGGGGCTCTACAATGAGCAGTTCTTC

clone_size: NA
j_call: TRBJ2-2
v_call: TRBV9
d_call: NA
cdr3_aa: CASSGGMTSTGELFF
cdr3_nt: TGTGCCAGCAGCGGCGGGATGACTAGCACCGGGGAGCTGTTTTTT

clone_size: NA
j_call: TRBJ1-3
v_call: TRBV19
d_call: TRBD1
cdr3_aa: CASSRTGESGNTIYF
cdr3_nt: TGTGCCAGTAGTCGAACAGGGGAATCTGGAAACACCATATATTTT

clone_size: NA
j_call: TRBJ1-5
v_call: TRBV6-1
d_call: NA
cdr3_aa: CASSEEDSVIFYQPQHF
cdr3_nt: TGTGCCAGCAGTGAAGAGGACAGCGTAATCTTTTATCAGCCCCAGCATTTT

clone_size: NA
j_call: TRBJ2-7
v_call: TRBV11-2
d_call: NA
cdr3_aa: CASSLTQGGQTYEQYF
cdr3_nt: TGTGCCAGCAGCTTGACACAGGGCGGGCAGACTTACGAGCAGTACTTC

clone_size: NA
j_call: TRBJ1-1
v_call: TRBV19
d_call: NA
cdr3_aa: CASSIGGIEAFF
cdr3_nt: TGTGCCAGTAGTATTGGGGGGATTGAAGCTTTCTTT

clone_size: once
j_call: TRBJ2-1
v_call: TRBV4-3
d_call: NA
cdr3_aa: CASSLGTPPYNEQFF
cdr3_nt: TGCGCCAGCAGCCTGGGGACTCCGCCCTACAATGAGCAGTTCTTC

clone_size: NA
j_call: TRBJ2-1
v_call: TRBV4-1
d_call: TRBD1
cdr3_aa: CASSRGRGVEQFF
cdr3_nt: TGCGCCAGCAGCAGGGGGCGAGGGGTGGAGCAGTTCTTC

clone_size: NA
j_call: TRBJ1-4
v_call: TRBV28
d_call: NA
cdr3_aa: CASSFRGWEKLFF
cdr3_nt: TGTGCCAGCAGTTTCAGGGGTTGGGAAAAACTGTTTTTT

clone_size: few
j_call: TRBJ1-2
v_call: TRBV27
d_call: NA
cdr3_aa: CASAYRDEDGYTF
cdr3_nt: TGTGCCAGCGCTTACAGGGACGAGGATGGCTACACCTTC

clone_size: NA
j_call: TRBJ2-1
v_call: TRBV5-4
d_call: TRBD2
cdr3_aa: CASSSGLVGNEQFF
cdr3_nt: TGTGCCAGCAGCTCCGGACTAGTTGGCAATGAGCAGTTCTTC

clone_size: NA
j_call: TRBJ1-1
v_call: TRBV7-6
d_call: TRBD1
cdr3_aa: CASSLSTGITEAFF
cdr3_nt: TGTGCCAGCAGCCTTTCGACAGGGATCACTGAAGCTTTCTTT

clone_size: once
j_call: TRBJ2-1
v_call: TRBV24-1
d_call: TRBD2
cdr3_aa: CATSDLPRTGGLVVRQFF
cdr3_nt: TGTGCCACCAGTGATTTACCTCGTACGGGAGGACTAGTCGTTCGGCAGTTCTTC

clone_size: NA
j_call: TRBJ1-1
v_call: TRBV6-5
d_call: NA
cdr3_aa: CASSYPGNTEAFF
cdr3_nt: TGTGCCAGCAGTTACCCCGGGAACACTGAAGCTTTCTTT